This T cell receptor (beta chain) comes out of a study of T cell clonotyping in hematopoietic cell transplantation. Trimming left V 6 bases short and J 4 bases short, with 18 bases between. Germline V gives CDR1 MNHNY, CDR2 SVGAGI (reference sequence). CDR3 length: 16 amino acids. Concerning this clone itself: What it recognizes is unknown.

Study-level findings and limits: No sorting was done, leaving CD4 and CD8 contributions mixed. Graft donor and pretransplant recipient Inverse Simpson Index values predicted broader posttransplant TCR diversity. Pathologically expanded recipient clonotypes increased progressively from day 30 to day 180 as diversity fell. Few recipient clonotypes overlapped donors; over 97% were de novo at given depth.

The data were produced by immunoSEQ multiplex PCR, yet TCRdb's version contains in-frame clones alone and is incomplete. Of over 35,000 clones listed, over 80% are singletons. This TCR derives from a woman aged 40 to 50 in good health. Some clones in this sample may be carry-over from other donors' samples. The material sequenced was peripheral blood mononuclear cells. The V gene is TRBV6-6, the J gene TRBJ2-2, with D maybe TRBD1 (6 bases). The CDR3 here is CASRTEPGHSTGELFF. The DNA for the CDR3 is TGTGCCAGCAGAACCGAACCGGGACACTCCACCGGGGAGCTGTTTTTT.